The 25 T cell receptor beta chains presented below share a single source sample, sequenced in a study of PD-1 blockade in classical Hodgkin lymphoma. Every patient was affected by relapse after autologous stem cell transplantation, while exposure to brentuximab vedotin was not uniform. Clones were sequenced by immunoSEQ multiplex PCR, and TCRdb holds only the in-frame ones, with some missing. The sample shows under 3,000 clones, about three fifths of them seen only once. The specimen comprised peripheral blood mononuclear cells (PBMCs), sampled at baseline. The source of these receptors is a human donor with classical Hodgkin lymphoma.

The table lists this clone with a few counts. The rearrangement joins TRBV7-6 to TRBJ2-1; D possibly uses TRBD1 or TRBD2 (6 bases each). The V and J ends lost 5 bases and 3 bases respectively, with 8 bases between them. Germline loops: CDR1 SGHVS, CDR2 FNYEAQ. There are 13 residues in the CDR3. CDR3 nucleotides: TGTGCCAGCAGCGAGGGGGGCTACAATGAGCAGTTCTTC. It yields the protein CASSEGGYNEQFF.

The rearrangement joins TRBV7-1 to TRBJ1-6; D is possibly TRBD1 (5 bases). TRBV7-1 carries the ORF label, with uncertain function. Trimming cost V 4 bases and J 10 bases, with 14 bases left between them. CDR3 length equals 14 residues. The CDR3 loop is CASSLQGRKSPLHF. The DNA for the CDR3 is TGTGCCAGCAGCTTGCAGGGACGGAAGTCACCCCTCCACTTT.

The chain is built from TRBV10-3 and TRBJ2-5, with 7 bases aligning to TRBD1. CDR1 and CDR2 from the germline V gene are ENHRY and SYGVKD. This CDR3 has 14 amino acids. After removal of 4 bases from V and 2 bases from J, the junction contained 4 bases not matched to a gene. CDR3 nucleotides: TGTGCCATCAGTGGGACAGGCCTTCAAGAGACCCAGTACTTC. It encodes CAISGTGLQETQYF.

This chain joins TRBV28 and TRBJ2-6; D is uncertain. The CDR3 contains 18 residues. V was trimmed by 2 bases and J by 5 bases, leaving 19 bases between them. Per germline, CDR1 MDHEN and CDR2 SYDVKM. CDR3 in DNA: TGTGCCAGCAGTTTAAAAATCTTGACACAAAGTCGGGCCAACGTCCTGACTTTC. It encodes CASSLKILTQSRANVLTF.

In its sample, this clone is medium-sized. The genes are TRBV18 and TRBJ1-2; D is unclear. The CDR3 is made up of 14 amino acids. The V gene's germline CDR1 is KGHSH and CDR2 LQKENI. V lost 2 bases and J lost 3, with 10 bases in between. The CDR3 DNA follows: TGTGCCAGCTCACCAGGCGGACCCGACTATGGCTACACCTTC. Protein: CASSPGGPDYGYTF.

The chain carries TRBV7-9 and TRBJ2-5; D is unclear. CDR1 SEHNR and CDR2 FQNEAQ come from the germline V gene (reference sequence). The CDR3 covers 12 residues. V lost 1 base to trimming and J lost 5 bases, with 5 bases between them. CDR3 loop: CASSLDSETQYF. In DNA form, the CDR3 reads TGTGCCAGCAGCTTAGACTCTGAGACCCAGTACTTC.

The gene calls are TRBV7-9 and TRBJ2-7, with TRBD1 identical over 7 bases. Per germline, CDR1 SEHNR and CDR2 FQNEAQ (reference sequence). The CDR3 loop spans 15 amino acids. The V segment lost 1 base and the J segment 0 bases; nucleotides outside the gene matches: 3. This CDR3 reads CASSLDRGSSYEQYF. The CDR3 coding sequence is TGTGCCAGCAGCTTAGACAGGGGATCCTCCTACGAGCAGTACTTC.

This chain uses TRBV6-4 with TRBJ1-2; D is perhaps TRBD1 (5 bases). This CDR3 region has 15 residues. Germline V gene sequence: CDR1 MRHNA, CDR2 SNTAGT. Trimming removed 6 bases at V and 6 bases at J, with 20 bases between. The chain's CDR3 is CASSQKLDSVHGYTF. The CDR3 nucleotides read TGTGCCAGCAGCCAAAAACTCGACAGCGTCCATGGCTACACCTTC.

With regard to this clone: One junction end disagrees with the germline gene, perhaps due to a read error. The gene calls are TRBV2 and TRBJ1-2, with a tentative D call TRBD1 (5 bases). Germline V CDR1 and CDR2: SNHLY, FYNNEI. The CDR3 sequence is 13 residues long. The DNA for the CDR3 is TGTGCCGGCAGGGCTCAGGGTTGGTATGGCTACACCTTC. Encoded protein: CAGRAQGWYGYTF.

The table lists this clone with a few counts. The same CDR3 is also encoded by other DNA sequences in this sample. The DNA of the CDR3 is TGTGCCAGCAGACTCCGGCTGACGGGGGGAACAGATACGCAGTATTTT. Encoded protein: CASRLRLTGGTDTQYF. The rearrangement links TRBV27 to TRBJ2-3, with 7 bases identical to TRBD2. Germline values: CDR1 MNHEY, CDR2 SMNVEV (reference sequence). V dropped 6 bases and J dropped 3; count of bases not matched to a gene: 12. This CDR3 is 16 amino acids long.

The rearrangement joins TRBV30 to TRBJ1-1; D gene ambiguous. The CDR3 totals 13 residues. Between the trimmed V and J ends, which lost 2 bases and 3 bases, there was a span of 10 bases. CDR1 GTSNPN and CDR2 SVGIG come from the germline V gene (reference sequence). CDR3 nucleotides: TGTGCCTGGAGTCTACAGCGACACACTGAAGCTTTCTTT. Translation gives CAWSLQRHTEAFF.

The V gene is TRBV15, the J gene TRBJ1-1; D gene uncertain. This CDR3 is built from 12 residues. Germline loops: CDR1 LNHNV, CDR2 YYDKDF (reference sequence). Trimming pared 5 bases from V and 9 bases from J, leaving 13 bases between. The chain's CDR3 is CATSLDGFQAFF. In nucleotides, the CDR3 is TGTGCCACCAGCCTAGACGGATTCCAAGCTTTCTTT.

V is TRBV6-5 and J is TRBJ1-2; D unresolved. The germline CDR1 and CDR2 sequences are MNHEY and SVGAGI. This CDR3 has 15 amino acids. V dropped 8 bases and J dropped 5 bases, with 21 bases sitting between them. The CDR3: CASGLGATGIYGYTF. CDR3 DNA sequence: TGTGCCAGCGGGCTTGGAGCGACGGGGATTTATGGCTACACCTTC.

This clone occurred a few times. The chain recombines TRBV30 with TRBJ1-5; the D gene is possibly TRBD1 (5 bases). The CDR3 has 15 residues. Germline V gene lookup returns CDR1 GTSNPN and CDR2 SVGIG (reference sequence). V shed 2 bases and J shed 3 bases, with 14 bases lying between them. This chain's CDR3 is CAWSKGAANNQPQHF. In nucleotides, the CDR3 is TGTGCCTGGAGTAAAGGGGCGGCAAACAATCAGCCCCAGCATTTT.

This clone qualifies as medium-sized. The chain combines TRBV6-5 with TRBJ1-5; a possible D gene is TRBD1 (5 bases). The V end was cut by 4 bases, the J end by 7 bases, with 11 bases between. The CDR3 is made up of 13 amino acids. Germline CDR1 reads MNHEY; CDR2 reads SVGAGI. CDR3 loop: CASSLGTGQPQHF. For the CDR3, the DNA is TGTGCCAGCAGTTTAGGGACCGGACAGCCCCAGCATTTT.

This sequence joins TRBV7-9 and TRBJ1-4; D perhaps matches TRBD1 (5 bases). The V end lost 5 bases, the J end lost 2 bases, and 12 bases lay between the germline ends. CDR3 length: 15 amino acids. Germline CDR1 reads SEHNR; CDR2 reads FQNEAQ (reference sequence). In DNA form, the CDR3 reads TGTGCCAGCAGCCCCAAGGGACCGACTAATGAAAAACTGTTTTTT. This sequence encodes CASSPKGPTNEKLFF.

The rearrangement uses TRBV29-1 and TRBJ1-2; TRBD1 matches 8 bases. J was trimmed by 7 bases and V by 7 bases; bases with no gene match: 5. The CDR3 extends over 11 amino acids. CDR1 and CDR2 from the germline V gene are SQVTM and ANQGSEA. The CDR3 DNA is TGCAGCGCTACCGACAGGGGTGGCTACACCTTC. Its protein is CSATDRGGYTF.

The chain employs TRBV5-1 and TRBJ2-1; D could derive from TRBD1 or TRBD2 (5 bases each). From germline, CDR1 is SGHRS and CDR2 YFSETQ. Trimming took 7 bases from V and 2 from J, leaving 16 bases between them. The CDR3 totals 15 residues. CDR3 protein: CASLPGPEAYNEQFF. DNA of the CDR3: TGCGCCAGCCTTCCGGGGCCCGAGGCCTACAATGAGCAGTTCTTC.

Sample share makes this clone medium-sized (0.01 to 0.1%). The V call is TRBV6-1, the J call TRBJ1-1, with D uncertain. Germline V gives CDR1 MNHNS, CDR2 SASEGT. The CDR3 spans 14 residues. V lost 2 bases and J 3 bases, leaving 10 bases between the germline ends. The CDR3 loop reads CASSERGVDTEAFF. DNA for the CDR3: TGTGCCAGCAGTGAACGGGGAGTTGACACTGAAGCTTTCTTT.

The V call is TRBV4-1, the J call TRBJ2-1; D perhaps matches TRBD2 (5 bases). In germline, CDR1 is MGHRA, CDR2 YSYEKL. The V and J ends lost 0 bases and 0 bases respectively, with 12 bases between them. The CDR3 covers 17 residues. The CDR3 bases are TGCGCCAGCAGCCAAGACCCAACGGGGATCTCCTACAATGAGCAGTTCTTC. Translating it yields CASSQDPTGISYNEQFF.

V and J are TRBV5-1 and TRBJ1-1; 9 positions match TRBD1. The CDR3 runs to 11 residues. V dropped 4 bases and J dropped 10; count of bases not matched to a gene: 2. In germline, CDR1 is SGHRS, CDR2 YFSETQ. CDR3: CASSGGQGAFF. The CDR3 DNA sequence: TGCGCCAGCAGCGGGGGACAGGGAGCTTTCTTT.

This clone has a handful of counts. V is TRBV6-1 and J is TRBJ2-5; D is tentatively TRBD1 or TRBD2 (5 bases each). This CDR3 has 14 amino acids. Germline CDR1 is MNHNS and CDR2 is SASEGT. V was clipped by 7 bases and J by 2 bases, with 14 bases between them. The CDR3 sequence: CASTVIWGQETQYF. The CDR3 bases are TGTGCCAGCACCGTCATCTGGGGGCAAGAGACCCAGTACTTC.

As DNA, the CDR3 is TGTGCCAGCAGCGCCACCGGGACAGGGCGTACCGGGGAGCTGTTTTTT. Translating it yields CASSATGTGRTGELFF. The chain couples TRBV9 to TRBJ2-2, with 9 bases fitting TRBD1. Per germline, CDR1 SGDLS and CDR2 YYNGEE. The CDR3 is made up of 16 amino acids. V lost 3 bases to trimming and J lost 5 bases; unmatched junction nucleotides: 8.

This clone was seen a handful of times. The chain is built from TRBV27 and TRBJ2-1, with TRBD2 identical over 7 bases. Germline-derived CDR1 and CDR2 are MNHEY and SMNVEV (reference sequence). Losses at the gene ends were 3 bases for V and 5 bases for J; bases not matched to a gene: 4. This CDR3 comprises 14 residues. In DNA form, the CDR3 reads TGTGCCAGCAGTTTTGGGACTACCCACAATGAGCAGTTCTTC. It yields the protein CASSFGTTHNEQFF.

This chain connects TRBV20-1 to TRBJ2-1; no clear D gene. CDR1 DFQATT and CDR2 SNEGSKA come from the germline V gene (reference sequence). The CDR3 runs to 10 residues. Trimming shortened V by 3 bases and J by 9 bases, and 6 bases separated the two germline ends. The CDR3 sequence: CSARHGEQFF. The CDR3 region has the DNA TGCAGTGCTAGGCACGGTGAGCAGTTCTTC.